Listed below are T cell receptor beta chains from one sample, sequenced in a study of blood T cell repertoires in COVID-19. Libraries were prepared by immunoSEQ multiplex PCR; TCRdb keeps only in-frame clonotypes and omits some of them. Altogether 130,000 to 150,000 clones are present, 70% to 90% being singletons, with the ten largest covering approximately 2.5%. Material for sequencing was peripheral blood. Source of these receptors: a human donor with acute or convalescent COVID-19. The donor label of this sample is uncertain. Each CDR3 is given with its conserved first and last residue. A D gene is named only where the DNA matches it firmly. Clone size, where shown, is once, few, many, or a class for clones that have expanded.

J | V | D | length | size | DNA | CDR3
TRBJ1-5 | TRBV19 | NA | 13 | few | TGTGCCAGTACGAACAGCCTCAATCAGCCCCAGCATTTT | CASTNSLNQPQHF
TRBJ2-2 | TRBV6-5 | TRBD2 | 15 | NA | TGTGCCTGCCGGAGCGGGGGGGCCGGCACCGGGGAGCTGTTTTTT | CACRSGGAGTGELFF
TRBJ2-1 | TRBV19 | TRBD1 | 16 | NA | TGTGCCAGTAGTTCCCCCGGGACAGGGAGATACAATGAGCAGTTCTTC | CASSSPGTGRYNEQFF
TRBJ2-1 | TRBV24-1 | TRBD2 | 13 | few | TGTGCCACCAGTGGGGCTAGCGGGACGGTCAGGTTCTTC | CATSGASGTVRFF
TRBJ2-3 | TRBV11-1 | TRBD1 | 13 | NA | TGTGCCAGCAAGGGACAGGGTTCCTTCACGCAGTATTTT | CASKGQGSFTQYF
TRBJ2-3 | TRBV7-3 | NA | 14 | NA | TGTGCCAGCAGCTTACAGGGAAGTGGAGATACGCAGTATTTT | CASSLQGSGDTQYF
TRBJ2-3 | TRBV5-1 | TRBD1 | 16 | NA | TGCGCCAGCAGCGGGGGGACAGGGATAAGCACAGATACGCAGTATTTT | CASSGGTGISTDTQYF
TRBJ1-2 | TRBV5-1 | TRBD1 | 14 | NA | TGCGCCAGCAGCGTAGGACAGGGGGAAGCTGGCTACACCTTC | CASSVGQGEAGYTF
TRBJ1-2 | TRBV5-1 | TRBD1 | 15 | NA | TGCGCCAGCAGCTTCCAAGCCGGGACAGGGGATGGCTACACCTTC | CASSFQAGTGDGYTF
TRBJ1-1 | TRBV6-5 | NA | 15 | NA | TGTGCCAGCAGTTATTTTGGGCCCGATAGCACTGAAGCTTTCTTT | CASSYFGPDSTEAFF
TRBJ2-1 | TRBV30 | TRBD2 | 15 | NA | TGTGCCTGGAGTGGAACGGGACTAGCGGGGGTAGAGCAGTTCTTC | CAWSGTGLAGVEQFF
TRBJ2-1 | TRBV4-3 | TRBD1 | 16 | NA | TGCGCCAGCAGCCAAGAAAGAGGGACAGGGACCCCTCCCCAGTTCTTC | CASSQERGTGTPPQFF
TRBJ1-1 | TRBV28 | TRBD1 | 12 | NA | TGTGCCAGCAACGTCGGACAGGCTGAAGCTTTCTTT | CASNVGQAEAFF
TRBJ1-3 | TRBV4-1 | TRBD1 | 12 | NA | TGCGCCAGCAGCCATCCCCGGACAGGCATATATTTT | CASSHPRTGIYF
TRBJ2-3 | TRBV11-2 | NA | 14 | NA | TGTGCCAGCAGCCCCGGTAGTAGCACAGATACGCAGTATTTT | CASSPGSSTDTQYF
TRBJ1-1 | TRBV6-5 | NA | 14 | NA | TGTGCCACCATCTCCCGGACAGAGAACACTGAAGCTTTCTTT | CATISRTENTEAFF
TRBJ1-3 | TRBV5-4 | NA | 14 | NA | TGTGCCAGCAGCCTGACGGGTATTGGAAACACCATATATTTT | CASSLTGIGNTIYF
TRBJ2-1 | TRBV11-3 | TRBD2 | 18 | NA | TGTGCCAGCAGCGCTAATACAGGGACTAGCGGATCCTACAATGAGCAGTTCTTC | CASSANTGTSGSYNEQFF
TRBJ2-6 | TRBV3-1/TRBV3-2 | NA | 16 | NA | TGTGCCAGCAGCCAAGACCAGGGGCCTGGGGCCAACGTCCTGACTTTC | CASSQDQGPGANVLTF
TRBJ2-7 | TRBV27 | NA | 14 | NA | TGTGCCAGCAGTTTTTCACATCGCTCCTACGAGCAGTACTTC | CASSFSHRSYEQYF
TRBJ2-7 | TRBV5-3 | TRBD1 | 15 | NA | TGTGCCAGAAGCAACGACAGGGGGATCCCCTACGAGCAGTACTTC | CARSNDRGIPYEQYF
TRBJ2-1 | TRBV6-6 | TRBD2 | 15 | NA | TGTGCCAGCAGAAAGGGACTAGCGGGAGTCATTGAGCAGTTCTTC | CASRKGLAGVIEQFF
TRBJ1-1 | TRBV28 | NA | 14 | NA | TGTGCCAGCAGCCTCCAGGGGAGTCGCACTGAAGCTTTCTTT | CASSLQGSRTEAFF
TRBJ1-2 | TRBV5-1 | NA | 14 | NA | TGCGCCAGCAGCTTAGGACAGATTAGTTATGGCTACACCTTC | CASSLGQISYGYTF
TRBJ2-2 | TRBV2 | TRBD2 | 15 | NA | TGTGCCAGCAGTGTGCTAGCGGGAGGGACGGGGGAGCTGTTTTTT | CASSVLAGGTGELFF
TRBJ2-3 | TRBV27 | TRBD2 | 16 | NA | TGTGCCAGCAGATCTACCCTAGCGGGGTCCACAGATACGCAGTATTTT | CASRSTLAGSTDTQYF
TRBJ1-4 | TRBV5-6 | NA | 14 | NA | TGTGCCAGCAGCCGTAGGGGGTTAGGTGAAAAACTGTTTTTT | CASSRRGLGEKLFF
TRBJ2-1 | TRBV5-1 | NA | 15 | NA | TGCGCAAGCTACCCGGGGGGCGGGAATTACAATGAGCAGTTCTTC | CASYPGGGNYNEQFF